This is a list of T cell receptor beta chains from one sample in a study of metastatic and nonmetastatic thyroid tumors. TCRdb re-analyzed the PCR reads through MiXCR. The sample contains approximately 35,000 clones, 15% to 20% of which appear only once. Sequencing was carried out using blood. The source of these receptors is a male donor with papillary thyroid cancer or a benign thyroid nodule (not recorded which). Some clones in this sample may be carry-over from other donors' samples. The CDR3 runs from the conserved cysteine through the conserved F or W. The order of the fields is V gene, J gene, clone size, D gene, CDR3 DNA, CDR3 protein. D genes are given only for firm matches. Only some rows state a clone size, as once, few, many or a class for expanded clones.

TRBV20-1	TRBJ2-7	many	TRBD2	TGCAGTGCTAGCTCTTGGCTAGCGGGACTTTCCTACGAGCAGTACTTC	CSASSWLAGLSYEQYF
TRBV5-1	TRBJ2-7	-	TRBD2	TGCGCCAGCAGAGGGGGACTAGCGGGCCTCTACTACGAGCAGTACTTC	CASRGGLAGLYYEQYF
TRBV11-2	TRBJ2-5	-	TRBD2	TGTGCCAGCAGCTTAGGTCTTAGCGGGGGAAATGAGACCCAGTACTTC	CASSLGLSGGNETQYF
TRBV28	TRBJ1-5	medium-sized	-	TGTGCCAGCAGTACTTACAGGGACCATAATAGCAATCAGCCCCAGCATTTT	CASSTYRDHNSNQPQHF
TRBV12-3/TRBV12-4	TRBJ1-2	-	-	TGTGCCAGCAGTACTCCGGACAACCGTTTTGGCTACTCCTTC	CASSTPDNRFGYSF
TRBV5-1	TRBJ2-1	many	-	TGCGCCAGCAGCTTAGGGACCTACAATGAGCAGTTCTTC	CASSLGTYNEQFF
TRBV2	TRBJ1-2	many	-	TGTGCCAGCAGGGATAGATTAGGGTTTGGCTACACCTTC	CASRDRLGFGYTF
TRBV7-2	TRBJ2-1	many	-	TGTGCCAGCAGCTTAACGACACGGGGGAGTGAGCAGTTCTTC	CASSLTTRGSEQFF
TRBV2	TRBJ2-5	-	-	TGTGCCAGCAGTGTCAGGGGGGGAGAGACCCAGTACTTC	CASSVRGGETQYF
TRBV6-1	TRBJ1-3	many	-	TGTGCCAGCAGCGTTGGCCCCTACTCTGGAAACACCATATATTTT	CASSVGPYSGNTIYF
TRBV6-2/TRBV6-3	TRBJ1-5	few	-	TGTGCCAGCAGTGACCGTAGCAATCAGCCCCAGCATTTT	CASSDRSNQPQHF
TRBV28	TRBJ2-3	many	-	TGTGCCAGCCGGACTGGGGCAGATAGCACAGATACGCAGTATTTT	CASRTGADSTDTQYF
TRBV11-2	TRBJ2-2	-	-	TGTGCCAGCGGTCCCCGCAGCGGGCCAAACACCGGGGAGCTGTTTTTT	CASGPRSGPNTGELFF
TRBV19	TRBJ2-3	-	-	TGTGCCAGTAGTATTCGGGCTTGGGCCGGGGACACAGATACGCAGTATTTT	CASSIRAWAGDTDTQYF
TRBV28	TRBJ2-7	-	-	TGTGCCAGCAGTTTTTTAGTCAGCTCCTACGAGCAGTACTTC	CASSFLVSSYEQYF
TRBV28	TRBJ2-7	few	TRBD2	TGTGCCAGCACCCCCGCTCGGGGGGGGCTACGGTTC	CASTPARGGLRF
TRBV19	TRBJ1-1	few	-	TGTGCCAGTAGTAGAGGGGCCGCGCTTGAAGCTTTCTTT	CASSRGAALEAFF
TRBV5-1	TRBJ2-5	many	TRBD2	TGCGCCAGCAGTCCAGCTAGCGGGAGGGCCGAAGAGACCCAGTACTTC	CASSPASGRAEETQYF